Detailed here is one TCR beta chain. The germline CDR1 and CDR2 sequences are SGDLS and YYNGEE. V was clipped by 1 base and J by 0 bases, with 10 bases between them. CDR3 length: 15 residues. This entry is derived from a study of blood T cell repertoires in COVID-19. Using immunoSEQ multiplex PCR, the repertoire was profiled, and TCRdb retains in-frame clones only, with some absent. The sample has over 15,000 clones, approximately 84% seen once. The material sequenced was peripheral blood. This TCR was sampled from a human donor with active COVID-19. The donor label of this sample is uncertain. The rearrangement uses TRBV9 and TRBJ2-5, with D tentatively TRBD2 (6 bases). The CDR3 bases are TGTGCCAGCAGCGTAATGGGGGGTTACCAAGAGACCCAGTACTTC. Its translation: CASSVMGGYQETQYF.